This is a list of T cell receptor beta chains from one sample in a study of T cells in Graves' hyperthyroidism and ophthalmopathy. TCRdb redid the calling of the multiplex PCR reads with MiXCR, one entry per CDR3 protein. The repertoire holds approximately 370,000 distinct CDR3 sequences, with approximately 18% as singletons. The sequencing sample was made of blood. The receptors here all came from a woman aged 25 to 45 with Graves' hyperthyroidism that later progressed to Graves' ophthalmopathy. The CDR3 runs from the conserved cysteine through the conserved F or W. D genes are given only for firm matches. Clone size is stated in some rows and not others, as once, few, many or a class when expanded.

d_gene: TRBD1
j_gene: TRBJ2-7
abundance: many
v_gene: TRBV2
CDR3nt: TGTGCCAGCATTACTATTCCGGGACAGGGGACCTACGAGCAGTACTTC
CDR3aa: CASITIPGQGTYEQYF

d_gene: NA
j_gene: TRBJ1-1
abundance: many
v_gene: TRBV7-9
CDR3nt: TGTGCCAGCACCCTCGGTACGGTTGAAGCTTTCTTT
CDR3aa: CASTLGTVEAFF

d_gene: NA
j_gene: TRBJ1-1
abundance: NA
v_gene: TRBV20-1
CDR3nt: TGCAGTGCTAGAGATCTCCGAGAAACGAACACTGAAGCTTTCTTT
CDR3aa: CSARDLRETNTEAFF

d_gene: NA
j_gene: TRBJ2-7
abundance: many
v_gene: TRBV28
CDR3nt: TGTGCCAGCAGTCTAAGTACCCCAGGGAAAGCGTATACGAGCTCCTACGAGCAGTACTTC
CDR3aa: CASSLSTPGKAYTSSYEQYF

d_gene: TRBD1
j_gene: TRBJ1-5
abundance: NA
v_gene: TRBV6-1
CDR3nt: TGTGCCAGCAGTGGGACAGGTGACTACAATCAGCCCCAGCATTTT
CDR3aa: CASSGTGDYNQPQHF

d_gene: NA
j_gene: TRBJ2-5
abundance: many
v_gene: TRBV7-8
CDR3nt: TGTGCCAGCAGCTTATTCTTCCAAGAGACCCAGTACTTC
CDR3aa: CASSLFFQETQYF

d_gene: TRBD1
j_gene: TRBJ2-2
abundance: few
v_gene: TRBV6-1
CDR3nt: TGTGCCAGCAAACTCACAGGGGGAAACACCGGGGAGCTGTTTTTT
CDR3aa: CASKLTGGNTGELFF

d_gene: NA
j_gene: TRBJ1-1
abundance: many
v_gene: TRBV2
CDR3nt: TGTGCCAGCGGCCCGGAGTTCAACACTGAAGCTTTCTTT
CDR3aa: CASGPEFNTEAFF

d_gene: NA
j_gene: TRBJ2-7
abundance: many
v_gene: TRBV20-1
CDR3nt: TGCAGTGCTAGAGATATCGGTTCCTACGAGCAGTACTTC
CDR3aa: CSARDIGSYEQYF

d_gene: NA
j_gene: TRBJ2-7
abundance: once
v_gene: TRBV12-3/TRBV12-4
CDR3nt: TGTGCCAGCAGTTACGGGGGCCCCGGTCCGTACGAGCAGTACTTC
CDR3aa: CASSYGGPGPYEQYF

d_gene: NA
j_gene: TRBJ2-1
abundance: many
v_gene: TRBV19
CDR3nt: TGTGCCAGTAGTCTTCGTGGGCACACGCCCGTTGACAATGAGCAGTTCTTC
CDR3aa: CASSLRGHTPVDNEQFF

d_gene: NA
j_gene: TRBJ2-7
abundance: few
v_gene: TRBV4-1
CDR3nt: TGCGCCAGCAGCCAAGAGACAACAGCCTACGAGCAGTACTTC
CDR3aa: CASSQETTAYEQYF

d_gene: TRBD1
j_gene: TRBJ2-7
abundance: many
v_gene: TRBV19
CDR3nt: TGTGCCAGTAGTATAGAGATGGGACAGCCATCCTACGAGCAGTACTTC
CDR3aa: CASSIEMGQPSYEQYF

d_gene: TRBD1
j_gene: TRBJ1-2
abundance: many
v_gene: TRBV12-3/TRBV12-4
CDR3nt: TGTGCCAGCAGCAAACAGGGGGACTATGGCTACACCTTC
CDR3aa: CASSKQGDYGYTF

d_gene: TRBD2
j_gene: TRBJ2-5
abundance: NA
v_gene: TRBV14
CDR3nt: TGTGCCAGCAGCCAAGTTCGGGGGAGGGGACAAGAGACCCAGTACTTC
CDR3aa: CASSQVRGRGQETQYF

d_gene: NA
j_gene: TRBJ1-2
abundance: many
v_gene: TRBV11-1
CDR3nt: TGTGCCAGCAGCTCAAGGAATACCTATGGCTACACCTTC
CDR3aa: CASSSRNTYGYTF

d_gene: TRBD2
j_gene: TRBJ2-3
abundance: many
v_gene: TRBV24-1
CDR3nt: TGTGCCACCAGTCGCGGGAGGGCCGGTGATACGCAGTATTTT
CDR3aa: CATSRGRAGDTQYF

d_gene: NA
j_gene: TRBJ1-1
abundance: many
v_gene: TRBV28
CDR3nt: TGTGCCAGCAGTTTCTTTCTGCGGGGTTCTCTCACTGAAGCTTTCTTT
CDR3aa: CASSFFLRGSLTEAFF

d_gene: NA
j_gene: TRBJ2-7
abundance: many
v_gene: TRBV2
CDR3nt: TGTGCCAGCAGTACGGACAGAACGGCCTACGAGCAGTACTTC
CDR3aa: CASSTDRTAYEQYF

d_gene: NA
j_gene: TRBJ1-4
abundance: many
v_gene: TRBV2
CDR3nt: TGTGCCAGCAGAGTTGAAAAACTGTTTTTT
CDR3aa: CASRVEKLFF

d_gene: NA
j_gene: TRBJ2-5
abundance: many
v_gene: TRBV15
CDR3nt: TGTGCCACCAGCAGAGATCGGCGGGAGACCCAGTACTTC
CDR3aa: CATSRDRRETQYF

d_gene: NA
j_gene: TRBJ2-1
abundance: NA
v_gene: TRBV18
CDR3nt: TGTGCCAGCTCACCGCGGATGGATGAGCAGTTCTTC
CDR3aa: CASSPRMDEQFF

d_gene: NA
j_gene: TRBJ2-1
abundance: NA
v_gene: TRBV6-1
CDR3nt: TGTGCCAGTTCGGACCCCAGCCTATACAATGAGCAGTTCTTC
CDR3aa: CASSDPSLYNEQFF

d_gene: TRBD2
j_gene: TRBJ2-5
abundance: many
v_gene: TRBV27
CDR3nt: TGTGCCAGCAGTTTGGGACTAGCTCGGGAGACCCAGTACTTC
CDR3aa: CASSLGLARETQYF

d_gene: TRBD1
j_gene: TRBJ1-5
abundance: many
v_gene: TRBV12-3/TRBV12-4
CDR3nt: TGTGCCAGCAGAAACACAGGGGGCCGAAATCAGCCCCAGCATTTT
CDR3aa: CASRNTGGRNQPQHF

d_gene: NA
j_gene: TRBJ1-2
abundance: many
v_gene: TRBV6-1
CDR3nt: TGTGCCAGCAGTGTAGGACAGTTCTATGGCTACACCTTC
CDR3aa: CASSVGQFYGYTF

d_gene: NA
j_gene: TRBJ1-1
abundance: few
v_gene: TRBV28
CDR3nt: TGTGCCAGCAGTTTATTCACTGAAGCTTTCTTT
CDR3aa: CASSLFTEAFF

d_gene: NA
j_gene: TRBJ1-6
abundance: many
v_gene: TRBV30
CDR3nt: TGTGCCTGGAGTTGGCCGAGGAATAATTCACCCCTCCACTTT
CDR3aa: CAWSWPRNNSPLHF

d_gene: NA
j_gene: TRBJ2-1
abundance: few
v_gene: TRBV27
CDR3nt: TGTGCCAGCAGTTTACCGGGCGATGAGCAGTTCTTC
CDR3aa: CASSLPGDEQFF

d_gene: NA
j_gene: TRBJ2-1
abundance: NA
v_gene: TRBV7-2
CDR3nt: TGTGCCAGCAGCCGAGGCCCAGGGGAGAATGAGCAGTTCTTC
CDR3aa: CASSRGPGENEQFF

d_gene: NA
j_gene: TRBJ2-1
abundance: NA
v_gene: TRBV9
CDR3nt: TGTGCCAGCAGCGTAGGGGGGGCCGGCTACAATGAGCGGTTCTTC
CDR3aa: CASSVGGAGYNERFF

d_gene: TRBD1
j_gene: TRBJ2-5
abundance: many
v_gene: TRBV6-1
CDR3nt: TGTGCCAGCGGGCGGGACAGGGGGCGGGAGACCCAGTACTTC
CDR3aa: CASGRDRGRETQYF

d_gene: TRBD2
j_gene: TRBJ2-1
abundance: NA
v_gene: TRBV3-1
CDR3nt: TGTGCCAGCAGCCCGGACCCCGGGACTAGCGGGAGATCATACAATGAGCAGTTCTTC
CDR3aa: CASSPDPGTSGRSYNEQFF

d_gene: NA
j_gene: TRBJ2-7
abundance: many
v_gene: TRBV10-3
CDR3nt: TGTGCCATCAAACGGACCTTTATATCTGGCGAGCAGTACTTC
CDR3aa: CAIKRTFISGEQYF

d_gene: NA
j_gene: TRBJ2-1
abundance: many
v_gene: TRBV27
CDR3nt: TGTGCCAGCAGGGGACCGAGCTCCTACAATGAGCAGTTCTTC
CDR3aa: CASRGPSSYNEQFF

d_gene: TRBD1
j_gene: TRBJ2-7
abundance: many
v_gene: TRBV11-2
CDR3nt: TGTGCCAGCAGCTCAGAGGGGCGACAGGGTTTCGAGCAGTACTTC
CDR3aa: CASSSEGRQGFEQYF

d_gene: NA
j_gene: TRBJ2-7
abundance: NA
v_gene: TRBV29-1
CDR3nt: TGCAGCGTTGAATCCGGGGTCGAGGGGCAGTACTTC
CDR3aa: CSVESGVEGQYF

d_gene: NA
j_gene: TRBJ1-4
abundance: few
v_gene: TRBV28
CDR3nt: TGTGCCAGCAGTTCTGCGGGGGCGAGTTGGGAAAAACTGTTTTTT
CDR3aa: CASSSAGASWEKLFF

d_gene: NA
j_gene: TRBJ1-1
abundance: few
v_gene: TRBV6-1
CDR3nt: TGTGCCAGCAGTGAACAAGTTTGGACAGAGAATATTATGAACACTAAAGCTTTCTTT
CDR3aa: CASSEQVWTENIMNTKAFF

d_gene: NA
j_gene: TRBJ1-3
abundance: NA
v_gene: TRBV6-1
CDR3nt: TGTGCCAGCAGTAGGTTATTCGAGGCTGGAAACACCATATATTTT
CDR3aa: CASSRLFEAGNTIYF

d_gene: TRBD1
j_gene: TRBJ2-7
abundance: NA
v_gene: TRBV4-1
CDR3nt: TGCGCCAGCAGCCGGAAAGTTGGGACAGGGTCGTACGAGCAGTACTTC
CDR3aa: CASSRKVGTGSYEQYF

d_gene: NA
j_gene: TRBJ1-2
abundance: NA
v_gene: TRBV5-4
CDR3nt: TGTGCCAGCCCTTCACCCAGACAGACCTATGGCTACACCTTC
CDR3aa: CASPSPRQTYGYTF

d_gene: TRBD1
j_gene: TRBJ2-1
abundance: NA
v_gene: TRBV4-1
CDR3nt: TGCGCCAGCAGCCAAGGGACAGGTTTCTACAATGAGCAGTTCTTC
CDR3aa: CASSQGTGFYNEQFF

d_gene: NA
j_gene: TRBJ1-2
abundance: many
v_gene: TRBV7-9
CDR3nt: TGTGCCAGCAGCCGAGGACAAGACCCCGGCTACACCTTC
CDR3aa: CASSRGQDPGYTF

d_gene: TRBD2
j_gene: TRBJ2-7
abundance: many
v_gene: TRBV4-1
CDR3nt: TGCGCCAGCAGCCAACTAGCGGGAGGGTCCTACGAGCAGTACTTC
CDR3aa: CASSQLAGGSYEQYF

d_gene: NA
j_gene: TRBJ2-3
abundance: NA
v_gene: TRBV12-3/TRBV12-4
CDR3nt: TGTGCCAGCAGTTTAAGGGAGCGGCTGGGTGGTACGCAGTATTTT
CDR3aa: CASSLRERLGGTQYF

d_gene: TRBD2
j_gene: TRBJ2-7
abundance: NA
v_gene: TRBV29-1
CDR3nt: TGCAGCGCCCGGGGGGGACTAGCGCAGGCCACCTACGAGCAGTACTTC
CDR3aa: CSARGGLAQATYEQYF

d_gene: TRBD1
j_gene: TRBJ2-5
abundance: NA
v_gene: TRBV5-1
CDR3nt: TGCGCCAGCAGCCCGGGACAGAAAGAGACCCAGTACTTC
CDR3aa: CASSPGQKETQYF

d_gene: TRBD2
j_gene: TRBJ2-1
abundance: NA
v_gene: TRBV10-3
CDR3nt: TGTGCCATCGGTGCCGGGACTAGCGGGAGGATTGAGCAGTTCTTC
CDR3aa: CAIGAGTSGRIEQFF

d_gene: TRBD1
j_gene: TRBJ2-1
abundance: NA
v_gene: TRBV5-1
CDR3nt: TGCGCCAGCAGCTACCGCGGGACAGGAAAGGTCAATGAGCAGTTCTTC
CDR3aa: CASSYRGTGKVNEQFF

d_gene: NA
j_gene: TRBJ2-7
abundance: many
v_gene: TRBV12-3/TRBV12-4
CDR3nt: TGTGCCAGCAGTAGCCCGGGACTTCCCTACGAGCAGTACTTC
CDR3aa: CASSSPGLPYEQYF

d_gene: NA
j_gene: TRBJ1-3
abundance: many
v_gene: TRBV2
CDR3nt: TGTGCCAGCAGCTTCTTTACAGGGTCTGGAAACACCATATATTTT
CDR3aa: CASSFFTGSGNTIYF

d_gene: NA
j_gene: TRBJ1-2
abundance: few
v_gene: TRBV6-1
CDR3nt: TGTGCCACTACTGAGGAGTCCCGCTACACCTTC
CDR3aa: CATTEESRYTF